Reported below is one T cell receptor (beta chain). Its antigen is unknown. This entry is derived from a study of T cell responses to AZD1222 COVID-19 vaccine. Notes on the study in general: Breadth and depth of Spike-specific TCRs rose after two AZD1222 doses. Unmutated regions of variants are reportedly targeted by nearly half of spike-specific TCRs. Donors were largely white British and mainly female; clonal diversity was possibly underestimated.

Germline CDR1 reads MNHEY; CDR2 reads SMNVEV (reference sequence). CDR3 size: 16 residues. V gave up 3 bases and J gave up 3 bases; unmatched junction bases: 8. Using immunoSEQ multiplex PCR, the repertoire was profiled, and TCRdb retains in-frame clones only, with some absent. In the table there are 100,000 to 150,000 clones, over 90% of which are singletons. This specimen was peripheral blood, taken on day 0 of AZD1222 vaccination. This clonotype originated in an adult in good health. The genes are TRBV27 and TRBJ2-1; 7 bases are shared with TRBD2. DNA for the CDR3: TGTGCCAGCAGTTTGGGGGGAGGGCCTCTCTACAATGAGCAGTTCTTC. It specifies CASSLGGGPLYNEQFF.